This TCR beta chain was captured in a study of blood T cells in healthy people across ages. There were at least 6 micrograms of total RNA extracted from every sample. A J-beta primer mix and a sample-barcoded 5' primer were used in a second PCR of roughly 6 to 11 cycles. Each single sample gave us at least 2.5 million CDR3-containing paired-end reads. One entry per CDR3 protein, called by TCRdb with MiXCR from the 5' RACE reads. In the table there are 650,000 to 800,000 distinct CDR3 sequences, around 43% of which are singletons. V lost 3 bases, J lost 2 bases, and 14 bases stayed unmatched. The V gene's germline CDR1 is MNHEY and CDR2 SMNVEV (reference sequence). CDR3 length: 18 amino acids. In this sample, this clonotype turned up a few times.

The gene calls are TRBV27 and TRBJ2-5; 8 nucleotides line up with TRBD1. Material for sequencing was blood. This sequence was found in a man between 60 and 75 years old in good health. CDR3 bases: TGTGCCAGCAGTTTTAGCCCTCCCAGGGGGCGTGGGCAAGAGACCCAGTACTTC. Translating it yields CASSFSPPRGRGQETQYF.